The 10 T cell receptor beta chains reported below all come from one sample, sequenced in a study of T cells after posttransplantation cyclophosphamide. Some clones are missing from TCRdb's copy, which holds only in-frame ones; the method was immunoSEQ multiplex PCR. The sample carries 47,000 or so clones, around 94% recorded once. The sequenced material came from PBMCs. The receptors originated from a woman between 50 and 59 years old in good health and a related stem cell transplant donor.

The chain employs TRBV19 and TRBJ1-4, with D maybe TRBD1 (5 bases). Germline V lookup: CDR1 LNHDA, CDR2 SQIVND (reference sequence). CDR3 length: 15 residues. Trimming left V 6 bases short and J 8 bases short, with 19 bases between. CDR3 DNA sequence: TGTGCCAGTAGCGAAAACGGGGGACTGGGAGAAAAACTGTTTTTT. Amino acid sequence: CASSENGGLGEKLFF.

CDR3 nucleotides: TGTGCCAGCAGTCCGATGAATCTACAAGAGACCCAGTACTTC. Its protein product is CASSPMNLQETQYF. The rearrangement links TRBV13 to TRBJ2-5; D is unclear. The CDR3 consists of 14 residues. Germline V gene lookup returns CDR1 PRHDT and CDR2 FYEKMQ (reference sequence). The germline V and J ends were trimmed by 6 bases and 2 bases, with 13 bases remaining between them.

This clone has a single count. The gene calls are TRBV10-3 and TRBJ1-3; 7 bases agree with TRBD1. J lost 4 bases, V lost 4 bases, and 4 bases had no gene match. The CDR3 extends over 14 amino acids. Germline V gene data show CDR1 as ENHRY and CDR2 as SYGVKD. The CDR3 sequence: CAISVTGQGNTIYF. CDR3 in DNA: TGTGCCATCAGTGTCACGGGACAGGGAAACACCATATATTTT.

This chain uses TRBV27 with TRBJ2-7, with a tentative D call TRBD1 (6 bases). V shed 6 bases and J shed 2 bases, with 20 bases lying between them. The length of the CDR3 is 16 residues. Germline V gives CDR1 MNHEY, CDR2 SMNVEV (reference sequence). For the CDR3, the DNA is TGTGCCAGCAGCAGATCCGCGGACAGCCCAACCTACGAGCAGTACTTC. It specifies CASSRSADSPTYEQYF.

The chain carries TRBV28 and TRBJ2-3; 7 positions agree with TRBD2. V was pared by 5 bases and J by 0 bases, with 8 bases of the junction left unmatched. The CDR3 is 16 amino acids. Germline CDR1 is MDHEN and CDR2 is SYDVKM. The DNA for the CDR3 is TGTGCCAGCAGTCGGGGGGTGAGCGGGAGCACAGATACGCAGTATTTT. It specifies CASSRGVSGSTDTQYF.

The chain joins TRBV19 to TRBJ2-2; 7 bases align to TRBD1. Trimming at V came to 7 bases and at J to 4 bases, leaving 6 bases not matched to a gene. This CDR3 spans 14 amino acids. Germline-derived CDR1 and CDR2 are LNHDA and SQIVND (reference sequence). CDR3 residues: CASNPTGITGELFF. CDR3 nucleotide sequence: TGTGCCAGTAACCCGACAGGGATCACCGGGGAGCTGTTTTTT.

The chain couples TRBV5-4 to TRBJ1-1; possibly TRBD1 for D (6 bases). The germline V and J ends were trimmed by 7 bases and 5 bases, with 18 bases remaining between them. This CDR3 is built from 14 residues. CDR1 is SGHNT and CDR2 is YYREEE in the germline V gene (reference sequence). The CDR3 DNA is TGTGCCAGCGGACTCAGGGGTGTAATTACTGAAGCTTTCTTT. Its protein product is CASGLRGVITEAFF. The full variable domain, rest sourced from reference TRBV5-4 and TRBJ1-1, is ETGVTQSPTHLIKTRGQQVTLRCSSQSGHNTVSWYQQALGQGPQFIFQYYREEENGRGNFPPRFSGLQFPNYSSELNVNALELDDSALYLCASGLRGVITEAFFGQGTRLTVV.

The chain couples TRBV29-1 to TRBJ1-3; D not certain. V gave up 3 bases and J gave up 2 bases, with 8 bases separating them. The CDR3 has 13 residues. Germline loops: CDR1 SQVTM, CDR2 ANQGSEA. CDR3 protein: CSVEPVAGNTIYF. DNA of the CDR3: TGCAGCGTTGAGCCAGTTGCTGGAAACACCATATATTTT.

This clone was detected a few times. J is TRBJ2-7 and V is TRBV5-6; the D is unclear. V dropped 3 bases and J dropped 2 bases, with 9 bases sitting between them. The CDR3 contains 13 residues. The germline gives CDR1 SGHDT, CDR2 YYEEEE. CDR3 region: CASSSDGAYEQYF. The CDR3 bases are TGTGCCAGCAGCTCTGATGGAGCCTACGAGCAGTACTTC.

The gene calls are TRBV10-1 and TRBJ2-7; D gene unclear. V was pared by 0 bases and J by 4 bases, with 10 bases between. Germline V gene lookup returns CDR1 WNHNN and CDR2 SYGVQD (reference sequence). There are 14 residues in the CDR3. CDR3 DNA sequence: TGCGCCAGCAGTGAGTCGGGCAGCTATTACGAGCAGTACTTC. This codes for CASSESGSYYEQYF.